This entry is about one TCR beta chain. The data belong to a study of PD-1 blockade in classical Hodgkin lymphoma. All trial patients relapsed after autologous stem cell transplantation. CDR3 length equals 15 residues. V was shortened by 0 bases and J by 5 bases, with 11 bases between the two germline ends. Germline CDR1 reads MDHEN; CDR2 reads SYDVKM. Sequencing was performed with immunoSEQ multiplex PCR; in TCRdb, only in-frame clones are kept and a portion is missing. This repertoire shows roughly 81,000 clones, around nine tenths found once; its top ten account for about 2.6%. The input for sequencing was peripheral blood mononuclear cells (PBMCs), taken before the second cycle of nivolumab. This TCR was sampled from a human donor with classical Hodgkin lymphoma. The V and J genes are TRBV28 and TRBJ1-5; tentative D call: TRBD1 (5 bases). The CDR3 reads CASSLWGTEHQPQHF. The CDR3 DNA sequence: TGTGCCAGCAGTTTATGGGGGACGGAACATCAGCCCCAGCATTTT.